This TCR beta chain is drawn from a study of blood T cell repertoires in COVID-19. Study-wide background: COVID-19 samples, acute and convalescent, were from the United States, Italy and Spain. PBMCs, B-cell-depleted T cells, or T cells provided the cDNA or gDNA that made up the material.

Per the germline V gene, CDR1 is SGDLS and CDR2 is YYNGEE. V was trimmed by 4 bases and J by 2 bases, leaving 13 bases between them. The CDR3 runs to 14 residues. In the original processing: Using reference gene primer amplification, nucleated cell counts were estimated. The table came from immunoSEQ multiplex PCR; TCRdb's copy has only in-frame clones and leaves some out. D and trimming were read from the DNA, whereas the V and J calls and clone size are those reported in that table. Here the sample spans roughly 150,000 clones, over 70% being singletons. V gene TRBV9 combines with J gene TRBJ2-7, with D tentatively TRBD1 (5 bases). The receptor's source is a man in his 60s with acute or convalescent COVID-19. The sequencing sample was made of peripheral blood. CDR3 loop: CASSPQTTAYEQYF. The CDR3 bases are TGTGCCAGCAGCCCCCAGACGACAGCCTACGAGCAGTACTTC.